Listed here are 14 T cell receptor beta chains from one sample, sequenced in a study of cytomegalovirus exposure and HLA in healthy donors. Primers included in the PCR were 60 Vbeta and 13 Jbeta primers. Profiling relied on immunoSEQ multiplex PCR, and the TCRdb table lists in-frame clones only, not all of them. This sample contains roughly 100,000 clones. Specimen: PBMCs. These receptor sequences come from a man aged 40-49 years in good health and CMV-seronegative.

The CDR3 loop is CASSQDRYWTGERYEQYF. The CDR3 bases are TGCGCCAGCAGCCAAGATCGTTATTGGACAGGGGAAAGGTACGAGCAGTACTTC. The genes are TRBV4-3 and TRBJ2-7; 9 nucleotides agree with TRBD1. The CDR3 is made up of 18 amino acids. The germline V gene has CDR1 LGHNA and CDR2 YSLEER. With 0 bases clipped from V and 4 bases from J, the junction kept 13 bases outside the gene matches.

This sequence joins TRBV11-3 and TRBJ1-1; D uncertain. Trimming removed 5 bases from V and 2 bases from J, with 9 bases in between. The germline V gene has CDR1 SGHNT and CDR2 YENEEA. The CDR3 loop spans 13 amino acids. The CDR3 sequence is CASSTASNTEAFF. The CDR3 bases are TGTGCCAGCAGCACAGCATCTAACACTGAAGCTTTCTTT.

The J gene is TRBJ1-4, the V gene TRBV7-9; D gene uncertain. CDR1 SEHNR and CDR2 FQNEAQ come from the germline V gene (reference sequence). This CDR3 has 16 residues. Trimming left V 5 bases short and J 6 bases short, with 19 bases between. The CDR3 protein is CASSPTTGGSYEKLFF. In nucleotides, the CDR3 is TGTGCCAGCAGCCCGACGACCGGAGGGTCATATGAAAAACTGTTTTTT.

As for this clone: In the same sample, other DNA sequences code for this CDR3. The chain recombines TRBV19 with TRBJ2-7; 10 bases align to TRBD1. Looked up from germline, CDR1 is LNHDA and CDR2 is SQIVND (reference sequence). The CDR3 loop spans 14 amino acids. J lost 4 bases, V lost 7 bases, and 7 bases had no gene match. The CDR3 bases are TGTGCCAGTACTCCCGGGACAGGGGTTTACGAGCAGTACTTC. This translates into CASTPGTGVYEQYF.

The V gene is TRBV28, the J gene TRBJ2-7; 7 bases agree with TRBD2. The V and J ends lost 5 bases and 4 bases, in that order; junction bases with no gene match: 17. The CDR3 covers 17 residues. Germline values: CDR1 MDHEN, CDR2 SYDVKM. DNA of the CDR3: TGTGCCAGCAGTCCCTCTCGGCCGGGCGGGAGTTGGTACGAGCAGTACTTC. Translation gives CASSPSRPGGSWYEQYF.

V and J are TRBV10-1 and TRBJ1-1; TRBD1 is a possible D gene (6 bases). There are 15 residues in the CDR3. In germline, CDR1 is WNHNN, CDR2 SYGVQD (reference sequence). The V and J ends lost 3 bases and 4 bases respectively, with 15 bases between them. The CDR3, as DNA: TGCGCCAGCAGTGATCCAGGGGCAGGTTCCACTGAAGCTTTCTTT. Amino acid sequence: CASSDPGAGSTEAFF.

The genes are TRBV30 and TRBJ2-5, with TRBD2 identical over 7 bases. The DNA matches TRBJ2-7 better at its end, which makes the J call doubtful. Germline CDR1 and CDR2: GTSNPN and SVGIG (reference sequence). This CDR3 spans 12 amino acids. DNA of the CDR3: TGTGCCTGTGGGACTACCTCCTACGAGCAGTACTTC. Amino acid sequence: CACGTTSYEQYF.

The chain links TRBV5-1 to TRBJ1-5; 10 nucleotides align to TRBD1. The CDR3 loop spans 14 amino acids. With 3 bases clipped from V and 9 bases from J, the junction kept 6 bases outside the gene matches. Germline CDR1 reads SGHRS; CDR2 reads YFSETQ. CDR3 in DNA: TGCGCCAGCAGCTATGGACAGGGGGAACGGCCCCAGCATTTT. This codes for CASSYGQGERPQHF. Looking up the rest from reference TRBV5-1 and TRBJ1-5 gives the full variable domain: KAGVTQTPRYLIKTRGQQVTLSCSPISGHRSVSWYQQTPGQGLQFLFEYFSETQRNKGNFPGRFSGRQFSNSRSEMNVSTLELGDSALYLCASSYGQGERPQHFGDGTRLSIL.

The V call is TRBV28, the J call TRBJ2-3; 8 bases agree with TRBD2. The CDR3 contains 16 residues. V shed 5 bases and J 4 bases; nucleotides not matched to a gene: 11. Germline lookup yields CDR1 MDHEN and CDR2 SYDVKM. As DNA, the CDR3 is TGTGCCAGCAGTGGGACCGGGACTAGTCTTTCAGATACGCAGTATTTT. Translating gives CASSGTGTSLSDTQYF.

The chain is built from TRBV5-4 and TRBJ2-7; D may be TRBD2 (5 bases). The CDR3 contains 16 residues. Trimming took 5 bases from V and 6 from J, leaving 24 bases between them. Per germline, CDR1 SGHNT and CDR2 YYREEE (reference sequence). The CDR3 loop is CASSPLRGNSFSEQYF. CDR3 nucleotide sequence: TGTGCCAGCAGTCCCCTTCGGGGTAACTCGTTCTCCGAGCAGTACTTC.

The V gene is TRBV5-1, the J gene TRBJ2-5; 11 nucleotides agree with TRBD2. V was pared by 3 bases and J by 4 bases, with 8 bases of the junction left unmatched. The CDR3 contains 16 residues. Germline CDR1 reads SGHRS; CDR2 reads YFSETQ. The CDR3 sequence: CASSYTSGRNGETQYF. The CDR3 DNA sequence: TGCGCCAGCAGCTATACTAGCGGGAGAAACGGAGAGACCCAGTACTTC. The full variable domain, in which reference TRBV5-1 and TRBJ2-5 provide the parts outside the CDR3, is KAGVTQTPRYLIKTRGQQVTLSCSPISGHRSVSWYQQTPGQGLQFLFEYFSETQRNKGNFPGRFSGRQFSNSRSEMNVSTLELGDSALYLCASSYTSGRNGETQYFGPGTRLLVL.

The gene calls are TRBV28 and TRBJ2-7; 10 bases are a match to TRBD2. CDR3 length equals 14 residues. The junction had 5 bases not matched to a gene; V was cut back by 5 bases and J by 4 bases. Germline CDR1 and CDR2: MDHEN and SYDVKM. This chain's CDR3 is CASSQLAGKYEQYF. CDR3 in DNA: TGTGCCAGCAGTCAACTAGCGGGAAAGTACGAGCAGTACTTC.

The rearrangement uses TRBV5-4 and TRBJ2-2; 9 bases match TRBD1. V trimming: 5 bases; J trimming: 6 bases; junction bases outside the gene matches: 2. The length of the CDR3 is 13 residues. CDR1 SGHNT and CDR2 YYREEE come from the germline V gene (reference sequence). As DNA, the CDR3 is TGTGCCAGCAGTGACAGGGGGGCCGGGGAGCTGTTTTTT. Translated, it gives CASSDRGAGELFF.

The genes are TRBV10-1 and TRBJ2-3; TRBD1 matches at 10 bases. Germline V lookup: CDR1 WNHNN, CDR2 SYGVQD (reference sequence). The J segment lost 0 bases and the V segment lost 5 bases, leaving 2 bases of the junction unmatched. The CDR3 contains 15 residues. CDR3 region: CASSWDRGSTDTQYF. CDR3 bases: TGCGCCAGCAGTTGGGACAGGGGTAGCACAGATACGCAGTATTTT.